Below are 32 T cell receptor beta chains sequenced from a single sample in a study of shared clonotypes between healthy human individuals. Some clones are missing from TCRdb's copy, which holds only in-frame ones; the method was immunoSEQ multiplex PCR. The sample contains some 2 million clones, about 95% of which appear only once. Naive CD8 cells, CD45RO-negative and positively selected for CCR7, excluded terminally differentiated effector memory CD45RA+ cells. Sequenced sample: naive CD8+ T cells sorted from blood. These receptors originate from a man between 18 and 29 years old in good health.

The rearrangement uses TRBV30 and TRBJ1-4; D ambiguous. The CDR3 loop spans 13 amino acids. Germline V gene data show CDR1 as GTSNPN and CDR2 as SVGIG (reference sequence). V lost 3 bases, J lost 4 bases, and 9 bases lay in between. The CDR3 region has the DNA TGTGCCTGGAGACCGGTGGGTAATGAAAAACTGTTTTTT. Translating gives CAWRPVGNEKLFF.

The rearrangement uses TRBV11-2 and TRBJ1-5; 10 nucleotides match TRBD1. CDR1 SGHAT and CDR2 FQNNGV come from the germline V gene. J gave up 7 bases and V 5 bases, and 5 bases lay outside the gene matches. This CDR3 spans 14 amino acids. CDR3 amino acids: CASSQGQGLQPQHF. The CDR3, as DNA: TGTGCCAGCAGCCAGGGACAGGGGTTGCAGCCCCAGCATTTT.

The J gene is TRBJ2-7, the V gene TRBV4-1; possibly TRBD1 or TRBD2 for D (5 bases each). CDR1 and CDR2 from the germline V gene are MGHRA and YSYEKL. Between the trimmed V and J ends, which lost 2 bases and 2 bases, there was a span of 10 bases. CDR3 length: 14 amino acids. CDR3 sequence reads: CASSQLGATYEQYF. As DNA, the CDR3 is TGCGCCAGCAGCCAACTCGGGGCCACCTACGAGCAGTACTTC.

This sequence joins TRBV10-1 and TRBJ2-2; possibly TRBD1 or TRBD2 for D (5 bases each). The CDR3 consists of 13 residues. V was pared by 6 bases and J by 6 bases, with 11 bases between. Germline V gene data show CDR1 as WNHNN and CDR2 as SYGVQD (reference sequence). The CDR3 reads CASRETAAGELFF. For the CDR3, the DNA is TGCGCCAGCAGAGAGACAGCGGCCGGGGAGCTGTTTTTT.

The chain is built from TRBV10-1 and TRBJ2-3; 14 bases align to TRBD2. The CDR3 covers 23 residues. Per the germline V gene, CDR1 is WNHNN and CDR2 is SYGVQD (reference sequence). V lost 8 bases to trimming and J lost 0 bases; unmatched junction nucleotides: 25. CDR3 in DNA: TGCGCCAGCTTGGCCCGCTTTCAACCGGGACTAGCGGGAGAGTACACTAGCACAGATACGCAGTATTTT. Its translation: CASLARFQPGLAGEYTSTDTQYF.

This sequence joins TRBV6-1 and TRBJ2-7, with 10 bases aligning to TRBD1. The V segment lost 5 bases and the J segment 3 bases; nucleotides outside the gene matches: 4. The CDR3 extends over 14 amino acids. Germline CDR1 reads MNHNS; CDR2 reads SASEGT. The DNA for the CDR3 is TGTGCCAGCAGTACGGGACAGGGGTTCTACGAGCAGTACTTC. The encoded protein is CASSTGQGFYEQYF.

CDR3 DNA sequence: TGTGCCAGCAGCTTAGGAGGGGGGGACTATGGCTACACCTTC. Its translation: CASSLGGGDYGYTF. The chain couples TRBV13 to TRBJ1-2; D may be TRBD1 (6 bases). Germline loops: CDR1 PRHDT, CDR2 FYEKMQ (reference sequence). The germline V and J ends were trimmed by 0 bases and 3 bases, with 8 bases remaining between them. The CDR3 is 14 amino acids.

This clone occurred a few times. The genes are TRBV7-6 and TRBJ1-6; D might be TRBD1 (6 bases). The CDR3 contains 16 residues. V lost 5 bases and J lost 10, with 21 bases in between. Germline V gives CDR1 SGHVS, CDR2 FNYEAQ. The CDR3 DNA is TGTGCCAGCAGCGAACAGGGAGACGGTGGCGGCTCACCCCTCCACTTT. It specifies CASSEQGDGGGSPLHF.

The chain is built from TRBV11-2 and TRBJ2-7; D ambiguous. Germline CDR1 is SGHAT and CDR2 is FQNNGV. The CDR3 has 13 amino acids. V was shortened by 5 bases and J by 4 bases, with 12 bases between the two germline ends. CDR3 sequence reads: CASSQTEAYEQYF. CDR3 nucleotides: TGTGCCAGCAGCCAGACGGAAGCTTACGAGCAGTACTTC.

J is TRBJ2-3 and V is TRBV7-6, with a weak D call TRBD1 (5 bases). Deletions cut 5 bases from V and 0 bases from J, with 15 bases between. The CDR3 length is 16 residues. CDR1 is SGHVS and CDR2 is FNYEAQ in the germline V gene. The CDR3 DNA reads TGTGCCAGCAGCCTGTTGGACACGGACAGCACAGATACGCAGTATTTT. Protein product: CASSLLDTDSTDTQYF.

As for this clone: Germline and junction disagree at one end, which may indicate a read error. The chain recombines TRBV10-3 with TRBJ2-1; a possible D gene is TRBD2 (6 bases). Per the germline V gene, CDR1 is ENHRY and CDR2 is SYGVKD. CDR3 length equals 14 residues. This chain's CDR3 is CAIRVDGSYDEQFF. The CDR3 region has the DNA TGTGCCATCAGGGTAGACGGGAGCTACGATGAGCAGTTCTTC.

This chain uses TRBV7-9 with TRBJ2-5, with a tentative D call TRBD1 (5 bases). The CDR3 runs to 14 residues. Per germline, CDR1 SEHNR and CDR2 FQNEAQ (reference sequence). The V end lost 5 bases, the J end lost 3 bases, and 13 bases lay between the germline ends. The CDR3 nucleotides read TGTGCCAGCAGCCCGCCGTTAGGGGAAGAGACCCAGTACTTC. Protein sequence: CASSPPLGEETQYF.

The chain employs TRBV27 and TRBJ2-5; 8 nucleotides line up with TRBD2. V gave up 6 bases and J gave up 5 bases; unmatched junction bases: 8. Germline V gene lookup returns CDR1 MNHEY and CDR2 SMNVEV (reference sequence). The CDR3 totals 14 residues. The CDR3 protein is CASRPGGGWETQYF. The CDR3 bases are TGTGCCAGCAGACCCGGGGGGGGGTGGGAGACCCAGTACTTC.

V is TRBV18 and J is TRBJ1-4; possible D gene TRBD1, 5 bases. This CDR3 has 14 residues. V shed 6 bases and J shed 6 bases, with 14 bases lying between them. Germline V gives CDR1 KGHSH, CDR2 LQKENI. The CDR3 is CASSGGGVDEKLFF. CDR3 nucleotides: TGTGCCAGCTCCGGCGGAGGGGTTGATGAAAAACTGTTTTTT.

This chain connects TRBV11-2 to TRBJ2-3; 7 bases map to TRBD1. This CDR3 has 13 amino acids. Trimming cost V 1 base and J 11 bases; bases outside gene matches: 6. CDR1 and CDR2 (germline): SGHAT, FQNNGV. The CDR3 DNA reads TGTGCCAGCAGCTTAGTAGTGACAGGGATGCAGTATTTT. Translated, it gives CASSLVVTGMQYF. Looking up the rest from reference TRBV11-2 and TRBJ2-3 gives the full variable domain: EAGVAQSPRYKIIEKRQSVAFWCNPISGHATLYWYQQILGQGPKLLIQFQNNGVVDDSQLPKDRFSAERLKGVDSTLKIQPAKLEDSAVYLCASSLVVTGMQYFGPGTRLTVL.

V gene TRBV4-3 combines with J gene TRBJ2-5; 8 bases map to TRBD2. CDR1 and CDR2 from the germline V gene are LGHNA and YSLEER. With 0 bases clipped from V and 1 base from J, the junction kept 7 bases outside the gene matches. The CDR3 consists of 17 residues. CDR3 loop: CASSQDWLAGAQETQYF. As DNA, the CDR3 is TGCGCCAGCAGCCAAGATTGGCTAGCGGGCGCCCAAGAGACCCAGTACTTC.

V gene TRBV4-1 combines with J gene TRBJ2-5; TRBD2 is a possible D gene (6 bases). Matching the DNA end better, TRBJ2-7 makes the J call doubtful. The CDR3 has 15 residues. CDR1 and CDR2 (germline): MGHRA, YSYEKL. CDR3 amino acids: CASSQSQGLSYEQYF. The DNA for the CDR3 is TGCGCCAGCAGCCAATCTCAGGGACTCTCCTACGAGCAGTACTTC.

CDR3 sequence reads: CASSIGHGDEAFF. The CDR3 nucleotides read TGTGCCAGTAGTATAGGACACGGGGACGAAGCTTTCTTT. The J gene is TRBJ1-1, the V gene TRBV19, with D perhaps TRBD1 (5 bases). The CDR3 runs to 13 residues. The germline V gene encodes CDR1 LNHDA and CDR2 SQIVND (reference sequence). Trimming cost V 1 base and J 8 bases, with 11 bases left between them.

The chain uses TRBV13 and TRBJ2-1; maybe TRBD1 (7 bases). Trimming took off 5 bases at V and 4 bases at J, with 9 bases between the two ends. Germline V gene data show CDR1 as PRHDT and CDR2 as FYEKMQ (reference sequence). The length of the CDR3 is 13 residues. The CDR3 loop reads CASSPGGYNEQFF. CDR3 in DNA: TGTGCCAGCAGCCCAGGGGGGTACAATGAGCAGTTCTTC. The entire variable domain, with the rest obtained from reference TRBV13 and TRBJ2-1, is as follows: AAGVIQSPRHLIKEKRETATLKCYPIPRHDTVYWYQQGPGQDPQFLISFYEKMQSDKGSIPDRFSAQQFSDYHSELNMSSLELGDSALYFCASSPGGYNEQFFGPGTRLTVL.

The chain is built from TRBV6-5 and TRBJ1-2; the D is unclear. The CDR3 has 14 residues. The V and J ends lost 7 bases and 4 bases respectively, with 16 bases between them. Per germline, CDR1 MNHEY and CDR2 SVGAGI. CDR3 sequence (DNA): TGTGCCAGCACAAAGACGCCAGGTCCCTATGGCTACACCTTC. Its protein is CASTKTPGPYGYTF.

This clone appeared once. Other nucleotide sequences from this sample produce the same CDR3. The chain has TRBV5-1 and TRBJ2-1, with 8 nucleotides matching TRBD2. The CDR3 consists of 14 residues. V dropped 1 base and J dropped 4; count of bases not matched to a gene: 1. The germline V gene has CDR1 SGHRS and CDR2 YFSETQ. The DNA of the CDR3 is TGCGCCAGCAGCTTGCGCGGGGGGTACAATGAGCAGTTCTTC. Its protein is CASSLRGGYNEQFF.

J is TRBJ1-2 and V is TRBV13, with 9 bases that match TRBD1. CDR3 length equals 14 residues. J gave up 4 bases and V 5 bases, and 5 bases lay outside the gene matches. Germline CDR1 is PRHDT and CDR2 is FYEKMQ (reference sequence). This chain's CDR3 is CASSPGQGSYGYTF. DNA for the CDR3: TGTGCCAGCAGCCCCGGACAGGGGAGCTATGGCTACACCTTC.

Here the CDR3 DNA reads TGCGCCAGCAGCCACACAGGGGGGGATCAGCCCCAGCATTTT. Its translation is CASSHTGGDQPQHF. This chain connects TRBV5-1 to TRBJ1-5; TRBD1 aligns across 8 bases. Trimming at V came to 4 bases and at J to 5 bases, leaving 5 bases not matched to a gene. The V gene's germline CDR1 is SGHRS and CDR2 YFSETQ. The CDR3 length is 14 residues.

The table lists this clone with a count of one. The CDR3 loop reads CASTHGRRLRPYEQYF. The DNA for the CDR3 is TGTGCCAGCACCCACGGGAGGAGACTTCGGCCCTACGAGCAGTACTTC. V usage is TRBV6-4 and J usage is TRBJ2-7; 7 nucleotides line up with TRBD2. Per the germline V gene, CDR1 is MRHNA and CDR2 is SNTAGT. The CDR3 consists of 16 residues. V lost 7 bases to trimming and J lost 2 bases; unmatched junction nucleotides: 14.

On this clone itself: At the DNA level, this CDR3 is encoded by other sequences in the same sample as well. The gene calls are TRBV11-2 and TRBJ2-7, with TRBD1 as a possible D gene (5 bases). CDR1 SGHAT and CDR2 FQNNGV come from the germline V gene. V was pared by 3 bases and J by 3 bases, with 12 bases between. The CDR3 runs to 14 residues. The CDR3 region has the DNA TGTGCCAGCAGCTTTGTAGGGGTAAACTACGAGCAGTACTTC. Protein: CASSFVGVNYEQYF. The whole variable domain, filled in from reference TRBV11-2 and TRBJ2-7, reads EAGVAQSPRYKIIEKRQSVAFWCNPISGHATLYWYQQILGQGPKLLIQFQNNGVVDDSQLPKDRFSAERLKGVDSTLKIQPAKLEDSAVYLCASSFVGVNYEQYFGPGTRLTVT.

CDR3 region: CSVDAGTGIQAFF. For the CDR3, the DNA is TGCAGCGTTGATGCCGGGACAGGAATTCAAGCTTTCTTT. This chain uses TRBV29-1 with TRBJ1-1, with 8 bases matching TRBD1. CDR3 length equals 13 residues. V was pared by 3 bases and J by 9 bases, with 9 bases of the junction left unmatched. Per germline, CDR1 SQVTM and CDR2 ANQGSEA.

CDR3 sequence: CASSLDGTGYYEQYF. The CDR3 DNA follows: TGTGCCAGCAGCTTAGACGGGACAGGGTACTACGAGCAGTACTTC. V usage is TRBV11-2 and J usage is TRBJ2-7; 9 nucleotides line up with TRBD1. V trimming: 0 bases; J trimming: 3 bases; junction bases outside the gene matches: 3. Per the germline V gene, CDR1 is SGHAT and CDR2 is FQNNGV. There are 15 residues in the CDR3.

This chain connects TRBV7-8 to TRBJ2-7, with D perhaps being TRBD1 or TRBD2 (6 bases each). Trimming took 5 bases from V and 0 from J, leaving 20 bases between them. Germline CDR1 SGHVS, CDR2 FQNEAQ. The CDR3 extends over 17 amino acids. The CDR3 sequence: CASSPFLEGVSSYEQYF. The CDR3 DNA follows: TGTGCCAGCAGCCCGTTCTTGGAGGGGGTGTCCTCCTACGAGCAGTACTTC.

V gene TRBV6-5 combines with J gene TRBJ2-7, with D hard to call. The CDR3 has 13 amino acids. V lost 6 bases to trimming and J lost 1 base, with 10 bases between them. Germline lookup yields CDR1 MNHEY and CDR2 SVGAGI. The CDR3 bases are TGTGCCAGCAGACACGACGGTTCCTACGAGCAGTACTTC. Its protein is CASRHDGSYEQYF.

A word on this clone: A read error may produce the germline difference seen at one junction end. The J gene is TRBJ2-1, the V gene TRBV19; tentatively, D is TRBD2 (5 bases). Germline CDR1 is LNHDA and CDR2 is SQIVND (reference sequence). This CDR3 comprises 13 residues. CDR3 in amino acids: CASSIDLEDWVIF. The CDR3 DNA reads TGTGCCAGTAGTATAGATCTGGAGGATTGGGTGATCTTC.

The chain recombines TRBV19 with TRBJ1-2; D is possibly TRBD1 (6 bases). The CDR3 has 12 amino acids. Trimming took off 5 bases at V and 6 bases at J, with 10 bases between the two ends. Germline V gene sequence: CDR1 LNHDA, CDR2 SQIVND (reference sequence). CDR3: CASSFNRDGYTF. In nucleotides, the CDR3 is TGTGCCAGTAGTTTTAACAGGGATGGCTACACCTTC.

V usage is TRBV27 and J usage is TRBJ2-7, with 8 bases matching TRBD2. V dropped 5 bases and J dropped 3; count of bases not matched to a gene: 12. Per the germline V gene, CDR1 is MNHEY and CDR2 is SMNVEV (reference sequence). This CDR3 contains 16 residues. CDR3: CASSGTGAGGVYEQYF. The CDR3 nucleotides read TGTGCCAGCAGTGGGACCGGGGCGGGGGGTGTCTACGAGCAGTACTTC.